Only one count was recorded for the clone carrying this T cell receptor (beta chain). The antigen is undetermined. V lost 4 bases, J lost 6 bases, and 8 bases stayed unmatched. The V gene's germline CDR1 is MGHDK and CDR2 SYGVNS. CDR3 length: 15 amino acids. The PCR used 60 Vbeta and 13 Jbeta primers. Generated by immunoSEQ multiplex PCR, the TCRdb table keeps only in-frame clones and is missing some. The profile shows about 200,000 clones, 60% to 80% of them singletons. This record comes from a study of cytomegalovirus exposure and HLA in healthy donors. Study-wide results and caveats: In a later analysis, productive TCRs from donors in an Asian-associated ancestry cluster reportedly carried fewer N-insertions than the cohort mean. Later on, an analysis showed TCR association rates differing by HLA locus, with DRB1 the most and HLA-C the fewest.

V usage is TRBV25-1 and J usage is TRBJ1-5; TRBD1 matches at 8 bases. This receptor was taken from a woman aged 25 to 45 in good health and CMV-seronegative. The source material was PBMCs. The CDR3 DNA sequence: TGTGCCAGCAGTGTTGGCAGGGGGCGTATTCAGCCCCAGCATTTT. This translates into CASSVGRGRIQPQHF.